The 18 T cell receptor beta chains given below trace back to one sample, sequenced in a study of Graves' ophthalmopathy and Graves' hyperthyroidism. Scientists amplified the TCR beta CDR3 regions from RNA transcripts. The library came from an HTBI-primed first-round RT-PCR and a second-round multiplex PCR. One entry per CDR3 protein, called by TCRdb with MiXCR from the multiplex PCR reads. The sample yields a few hundred thousand distinct CDR3 sequences, about 17% seen once. Sequenced: peripheral blood. The receptors stem from an adult woman with stable Graves' hyperthyroidism.

This clonotype came up many times. J is TRBJ2-5 and V is TRBV9; unclear D gene. The CDR3 has 15 residues. Germline lookup yields CDR1 SGDLS and CDR2 YYNGEE. Trimming removed 4 bases from V and 1 base from J, with 14 bases in between. This chain's CDR3 is CASSPKGRPQETQYF. Here the CDR3 DNA reads TGTGCCAGCAGCCCCAAGGGAAGGCCCCAAGAGACCCAGTACTTC. The variable domain in full, completed from reference TRBV9 and TRBJ2-5, reads DSGVTQTPKHLITATGQRVTLRCSPRSGDLSVYWYQQSLDQGLQFLIQYYNGEERAKGNILERFSAQQFPDLHSELNLSSLELGDSALYFCASSPKGRPQETQYFGPGTRLLVL.

The J gene is TRBJ1-3, the V gene TRBV7-8; the D gene is possibly TRBD1 (6 bases). The ends were cut back, 6 bases at V and 0 bases at J, with 15 bases in the middle. CDR3 size: 16 residues. The germline CDR1 and CDR2 sequences are SGHVS and FQNEAQ. CDR3 sequence: CASSRMGQSSGNTIYF. CDR3 in DNA: TGTGCCAGCAGTCGAATGGGACAAAGCTCTGGAAACACCATATATTTT.

This clonotype was recorded many times. The gene calls are TRBV7-2 and TRBJ2-5; 10 nucleotides line up with TRBD2. This CDR3 region has 16 residues. The ends lost 3 bases at V and 5 bases at J; junction bases unmatched: 9. Per the germline V gene, CDR1 is SGHTA and CDR2 is FQGNSA. The CDR3 here is CASSLPSGGSEETQYF. In DNA form, the CDR3 reads TGTGCCAGCAGCTTGCCTAGCGGGGGTAGCGAGGAGACCCAGTACTTC.

This chain links TRBV28 with TRBJ2-2, with 8 bases that match TRBD1. The CDR3 runs 16 residues. The ends lost 7 bases at V and 2 bases at J; junction bases unmatched: 9. The germline V gene encodes CDR1 MDHEN and CDR2 SYDVKM. The CDR3 here is CASTGEDRANTGELFF. The CDR3 nucleotides read TGTGCCAGCACCGGAGAGGACAGGGCCAACACCGGGGAGCTGTTTTTT. The full variable domain, rest sourced from reference TRBV28 and TRBJ2-2, is DVKVTQSSRYLVKRTGEKVFLECVQDMDHENMFWYRQDPGLGLRLIYFSYDVKMKEKGDIPEGYSVSREKKERFSLILESASTNQTSMYLCASTGEDRANTGELFFGEGSRLTVL.

This clonotype was counted many times. The rearrangement links TRBV20-1 to TRBJ2-7, with a tentative D call TRBD1 (5 bases). The V gene lost 6 bases and the J gene lost 7 bases, with 16 bases spanning the gap. The CDR3 spans 12 residues. From germline, CDR1 is DFQATT and CDR2 SNEGSKA (reference sequence). CDR3 sequence (DNA): TGCAGTGCGACAGCAGAAGTGGATGAGCAGTACTTC. Amino acid sequence: CSATAEVDEQYF.

This clonotype was detected many times. The chain links TRBV19 to TRBJ2-7; D tentatively fits TRBD1 or TRBD2 (5 bases each). This CDR3 has 17 amino acids. V lost 6 bases, J lost 2 bases, and 23 bases lay in between. Germline assignment: CDR1 LNHDA and CDR2 SQIVND (reference sequence). CDR3 coding DNA: TGTGCCAGTAGCCCGCTTCCGGGACGGAGTTCTCCCTACGAGCAGTACTTC. This gives the protein CASSPLPGRSSPYEQYF. The full variable domain, rest sourced from reference TRBV19 and TRBJ2-7, is DGGITQSPKYLFRKEGQNVTLSCEQNLNHDAMYWYRQDPGQGLRLIYYSQIVNDFQKGDIAEGYSVSREKKESFPLTVTSAQKNPTAFYLCASSPLPGRSSPYEQYFGPGTRLTVT.

Turning to this clonotype: One junction end does not reproduce the germline sequence, and a read error may be involved. The chain employs TRBV2 and TRBJ2-5; D remains unclear. There are 13 residues in the CDR3. Per the germline V gene, CDR1 is SNHLY and CDR2 is FYNNEI. In DNA form, the CDR3 reads TGTGTCAGCAGTTTAACTGGCCAAGAGACCCTGTACTTC. It is translated as CVSSLTGQETLYF.

This clonotype was seen a few times. This chain joins TRBV20-1 and TRBJ1-3; D is undetermined. The CDR3 spans 14 residues. Germline V CDR1 and CDR2: DFQATT, SNEGSKA (reference sequence). Between the trimmed V and J ends, which lost 3 bases and 1 base, there was a span of 10 bases. The CDR3 DNA follows: TGCAGTGCTAGTCGAGGTTCATCTGGAAACACCATATATTTT. It encodes CSASRGSSGNTIYF.

This clonotype has ten or more counts. As DNA, the CDR3 is TGTGCCAGCAGTTTTTTACGCGGGGACGAGCAGTACTTC. The encoded protein is CASSFLRGDEQYF. The J gene is TRBJ2-7, the V gene TRBV12-3 or TRBV12-4; possibly TRBD2 for D (6 bases). The CDR3 totals 13 residues. V dropped 3 bases and J dropped 5 bases, with 11 bases sitting between them.

This clonotype was seen at least ten times. The chain couples TRBV27 to TRBJ2-7; D is unclear. CDR1 and CDR2 from the germline V gene are MNHEY and SMNVEV (reference sequence). CDR3 length: 14 residues. V lost 3 bases to trimming and J lost 2 bases, with 11 bases between them. CDR3 amino acids: CASSLLLQTYEQYF. In nucleotides, the CDR3 is TGTGCCAGCAGTTTGCTTTTACAGACCTACGAGCAGTACTTC.

The rearrangement uses TRBV19 and TRBJ2-7, with no clear D. CDR3 size: 15 residues. V dropped 4 bases and J dropped 4 bases, with 17 bases sitting between them. Germline V gene lookup returns CDR1 LNHDA and CDR2 SQIVND (reference sequence). The CDR3 reads CASSNRGVMGYEQYF. The CDR3, as DNA: TGTGCCAGTAGTAATCGTGGCGTGATGGGGTACGAGCAGTACTTC.

Many counts were recorded for this clonotype. The rearrangement joins TRBV7-3 to TRBJ2-2; TRBD2 matches 11 bases. Looked up from germline, CDR1 is SGHTA and CDR2 is FQGTGA. Losses at the gene ends were 5 bases for V and 2 bases for J; bases not matched to a gene: 10. The CDR3 extends over 18 amino acids. CDR3 protein: CASSPLVTSGKNTGELFF. The DNA for the CDR3 is TGTGCCAGCAGCCCCCTGGTGACTAGCGGGAAAAACACCGGGGAGCTGTTTTTT. The whole variable domain, filled in from reference TRBV7-3 and TRBJ2-2, reads GAGVSQTPSNKVTEKGKYVELRCDPISGHTALYWYRQSLGQGPEFLIYFQGTGAADDSGLPNDRFFAVRPEGSVSTLKIQRTERGDSAVYLCASSPLVTSGKNTGELFFGEGSRLTVL.

The J gene is TRBJ1-2, the V gene TRBV27; tentatively, D is TRBD1 (6 bases). The CDR3 runs 14 residues. Trimming removed 5 bases at V and 1 base at J, with 11 bases between. The V gene's germline CDR1 is MNHEY and CDR2 SMNVEV (reference sequence). CDR3: CASSPRTDNYGYTF. In DNA form, the CDR3 reads TGTGCCAGCAGTCCCCGGACAGATAACTATGGCTACACCTTC.

The chain links TRBV28 to TRBJ2-2, with D perhaps matching TRBD2 (5 bases). Germline V gene sequence: CDR1 MDHEN, CDR2 SYDVKM. V was clipped by 2 bases and J by 4 bases, with 17 bases between them. The CDR3 sequence is 17 residues long. The CDR3 is CASSLPRAFGSTGELFF. The CDR3 DNA reads TGTGCCAGCAGTTTACCACGGGCGTTTGGGAGCACCGGGGAGCTGTTTTTT. The complete variable domain, with remaining parts taken from reference TRBV28 and TRBJ2-2, reads DVKVTQSSRYLVKRTGEKVFLECVQDMDHENMFWYRQDPGLGLRLIYFSYDVKMKEKGDIPEGYSVSREKKERFSLILESASTNQTSMYLCASSLPRAFGSTGELFFGEGSRLTVL.

This clonotype came up many times. The V and J genes are TRBV4-2 and TRBJ2-7; TRBD1 matches 11 bases. Germline V gene data show CDR1 as LGHNA and CDR2 as YNFKEQ. The CDR3 loop spans 16 amino acids. The ends lost 0 bases at V and 4 bases at J; junction bases unmatched: 5. The CDR3 nucleotides are TGTGCCAGCAGCCAAGACCCCGGGACAGGGGGATACGAGCAGTACTTC. This sequence encodes CASSQDPGTGGYEQYF.

This clonotype was observed many times. The chain is built from TRBV7-8 and TRBJ2-3; D is unresolved. With 7 bases removed from V and 0 bases from J, the gap between germline ends came to 14 bases. Germline-derived CDR1 and CDR2 are SGHVS and FQNEAQ. This CDR3 spans 15 amino acids. The CDR3 DNA sequence: TGTGCCAGCAACTCTGGGCAGGCTAGCACAGATACGCAGTATTTT. This sequence encodes CASNSGQASTDTQYF.

This clonotype was counted ten times or more. The rearrangement uses TRBV6-5 and TRBJ2-2; 7 bases fit TRBD2. CDR3 size: 16 residues. The junction had 9 bases not matched to a gene; V was cut back by 4 bases and J by 4 bases. The germline V gene encodes CDR1 MNHEY and CDR2 SVGAGI. The CDR3 loop is CASSSSRGLTTGELFF. DNA of the CDR3: TGTGCCAGCAGTTCCTCCCGGGGACTAACCACCGGGGAGCTGTTTTTT.

This clonotype was recorded many times. The V gene is TRBV3-1, the J gene TRBJ2-4; possibly TRBD1 for D (5 bases). The V end was cut by 8 bases, the J end by 8 bases, with 13 bases between. This CDR3 is 12 amino acids long. The germline CDR1 and CDR2 sequences are LGHDT and YNNKEL (reference sequence). The CDR3 sequence is CASRSGSDIQYF. The DNA of the CDR3 is TGTGCCAGCCGGTCAGGGTCGGACATTCAGTACTTC.